The 18 T cell receptor beta chains below were found in one sample sequenced in a study of blood T cell repertoires in COVID-19. TCRdb keeps only in-frame clones here, not all; method: immunoSEQ multiplex PCR. The sample carries roughly 220,000 clones, 88% recorded once. Specimen: PBMCs or T cells enriched from blood (not recorded which). These receptors came from a woman aged 25-40 years who had recovered from COVID-19.

This chain joins TRBV19 and TRBJ1-2, with D maybe TRBD1 (6 bases). The V gene's germline CDR1 is LNHDA and CDR2 SQIVND (reference sequence). V was shortened by 0 bases and J by 8 bases, with 16 bases between the two germline ends. The CDR3 runs 15 residues. The CDR3 DNA reads TGTGCCAGTAGTATAGACGCCGGGACACAGCGGGGCTACACCTTC. It is translated as CASSIDAGTQRGYTF. Full variable domain (missing parts from reference TRBV19 and TRBJ1-2): DGGITQSPKYLFRKEGQNVTLSCEQNLNHDAMYWYRQDPGQGLRLIYYSQIVNDFQKGDIAEGYSVSREKKESFPLTVTSAQKNPTAFYLCASSIDAGTQRGYTFGSGTRLTVV.

The CDR3 protein is CASSTLLLANEKLFF. DNA for the CDR3: TGTGCCAGCAGCACTCTTCTATTAGCTAATGAAAAACTGTTTTTT. The chain links TRBV5-5 to TRBJ1-4, with D unresolved. Germline V CDR1 and CDR2: SGHKS, YYEKEE (reference sequence). The ends were cut back, 4 bases at V and 3 bases at J, with 13 bases in the middle. The CDR3 is 15 residues long.

The CDR3 coding sequence is TGTGCCAGCAGCGTTAGGGGTTTCGATGAGCAGTTCTTC. It encodes CASSVRGFDEQFF. V is TRBV7-3 and J is TRBJ2-1; TRBD1 might be the D (5 bases). The CDR3 runs to 13 residues. Germline CDR1 SGHTA, CDR2 FQGTGA. The V end lost 5 bases, the J end lost 8 bases, and 13 bases lay between the germline ends.

The chain joins TRBV3-1 (or the pseudogene TRBV3-2) to TRBJ1-5; tentative D call: TRBD1 (5 bases). This CDR3 contains 14 residues. V shed 2 bases and J shed 7 bases, with 12 bases lying between them. Germline values: CDR1 LGHDT, CDR2 YNNKEL (reference sequence). CDR3 DNA sequence: TGTGCCAGCAGCCAATTCGGGGGGAACCAGCCCCAGCATTTT. The encoded protein is CASSQFGGNQPQHF.

This clone appeared once. The V call is TRBV14, the J call TRBJ1-6; the match to TRBD1 covers 7 bases. This CDR3 is 14 amino acids long. Germline values: CDR1 SGHDN, CDR2 FVKESK. J lost 7 bases, V lost 3 bases, and 3 bases had no gene match. For the CDR3, the DNA is TGTGCCAGCAGCCAGGTACAGGGGAATTCACCCCTCCACTTT. Translating it yields CASSQVQGNSPLHF.

This clone was picked up a small number of times. The germline gene is not matched at one end of the junction; a read error may be the cause. The chain uses TRBV27 and TRBJ1-6; 7 nucleotides align to TRBD1. From germline, CDR1 is MNHEY and CDR2 SMNVEV (reference sequence). CDR3 size: 17 residues. The CDR3 nucleotides read TGTGCCAGCAGTTCCCGCCCGGGGACAGCCTACAATTCACCCCTCCACTTT. Protein sequence: CASSSRPGTAYNSPLHF.

The gene calls are TRBV19 and TRBJ2-2, with D perhaps matching TRBD1 (6 bases). Per germline, CDR1 LNHDA and CDR2 SQIVND (reference sequence). The CDR3 sequence is 16 residues long. Trimming removed 4 bases at V and 3 bases at J, with 15 bases between. CDR3 sequence reads: CASSTLNTGYTGELFF. As DNA, the CDR3 is TGTGCCAGTAGTACTCTCAATACAGGGTACACCGGGGAGCTGTTTTTT.

J is TRBJ2-5 and V is TRBV7-9, with unresolved D. V dropped 1 base and J dropped 0 bases, with 12 bases sitting between them. The CDR3 is made up of 16 amino acids. Germline loops: CDR1 SEHNR, CDR2 FQNEAQ (reference sequence). The CDR3 nucleotides read TGTGCCAGCAGCTTAGTTCTTTATCTGTACCAAGAGACCCAGTACTTC. It specifies CASSLVLYLYQETQYF. Full variable domain (rest looked up from reference TRBV7-9 and TRBJ2-5): DTGVSQNPRHKITKRGQNVTFRCDPISEHNRLYWYRQTLGQGPEFLTYFQNEAQLEKSRLLSDRFSAERPKGSFSTLEIQRTEQGDSAMYLCASSLVLYLYQETQYFGPGTRLLVL.

V usage is TRBV11-2 and J usage is TRBJ2-7; D perhaps matches TRBD1 (5 bases). Germline V CDR1 and CDR2: SGHAT, FQNNGV. V was cut by 6 bases and J by 6 bases, with 9 bases left in between. This CDR3 contains 11 residues. The chain's CDR3 is CASSLGPEQYF. In DNA, the CDR3 is TGTGCCAGCAGTTTGGGGCCCGAGCAGTACTTC.

This clone was seen only once. J is TRBJ1-2 and V is TRBV3-1 (or the pseudogene TRBV3-2), with a possible D match to TRBD1 (5 bases). The germline V and J ends were trimmed by 2 bases and 8 bases, with 12 bases remaining between them. Germline CDR1 LGHDT, CDR2 YNNKEL (reference sequence). The CDR3 has 13 residues. The chain's CDR3 is CASSQPGLGGYTF. The CDR3, as DNA: TGTGCCAGCAGCCAACCGGGACTGGGGGGCTACACCTTC.

The rearrangement joins TRBV4-2 to TRBJ1-4; no definite D call. Trimming left V 1 base short and J 7 bases short, with 13 bases between. The CDR3 totals 15 residues. The germline V gene encodes CDR1 LGHNA and CDR2 YNFKEQ. CDR3 loop: CASSQADGSGEKLFF. CDR3 in DNA: TGTGCCAGCAGCCAAGCGGATGGAAGCGGTGAAAAACTGTTTTTT.

The chain recombines TRBV4-2 with TRBJ1-1, with 11 positions matching TRBD1. V lost 1 base, J lost 4 bases, and 5 bases stayed unmatched. The CDR3 sequence is 16 residues long. CDR1 is LGHNA and CDR2 is YNFKEQ in the germline V gene. CDR3 sequence: CASSQADGTGGTEAFF. The CDR3 nucleotides read TGTGCCAGCAGCCAAGCTGATGGGACAGGGGGCACTGAAGCTTTCTTT.

This sequence joins TRBV5-6 and TRBJ2-1, with no clear D. The V gene lost 0 bases and the J gene lost 0 bases, with 10 bases spanning the gap. The CDR3 length is 16 residues. From germline, CDR1 is SGHDT and CDR2 YYEEEE. The CDR3: CASSLEGWSSYNEQFF. The CDR3 DNA reads as TGTGCCAGCAGCTTGGAAGGTTGGAGCTCCTACAATGAGCAGTTCTTC.

The chain has TRBV5-6 and TRBJ2-7; D possibly corresponds to TRBD1 (5 bases). Trimming removed 3 bases from V and 5 bases from J, with 9 bases in between. The CDR3 consists of 12 residues. The germline V gene encodes CDR1 SGHDT and CDR2 YYEEEE. CDR3 DNA: TGTGCCAGCAGCTATCAGGGCAACGAGCAGTACTTC. Translation gives CASSYQGNEQYF.

This chain's CDR3 is CASSLVGLAGDTQYF. CDR3 nucleotide sequence: TGTGCCAGCAGCTTAGTGGGACTAGCGGGAGATACGCAGTATTTT. The chain couples TRBV7-8 to TRBJ2-3; 12 positions agree with TRBD2. The V and J ends lost 1 base and 5 bases, in that order; junction bases with no gene match: 1. This CDR3 is 15 amino acids long. Germline V gives CDR1 SGHVS, CDR2 FQNEAQ.

The chain recombines TRBV28 with TRBJ1-1; no firm D call. V was shortened by 6 bases and J by 11 bases, with 19 bases between the two germline ends. This CDR3 contains 13 residues. Germline values: CDR1 MDHEN, CDR2 SYDVKM. DNA of the CDR3: TGTGCCAGCAGGGAGGGCCTCCCTTACCGGGCTTTCTTT. It yields the protein CASREGLPYRAFF.

The chain employs TRBV5-6 and TRBJ2-1; D gene unclear. This CDR3 is 13 amino acids long. CDR1 is SGHDT and CDR2 is YYEEEE in the germline V gene. V gave up 0 bases and J gave up 10 bases, with 11 bases separating them. The CDR3 protein is CASSLVQFPEQFF. In DNA, the CDR3 is TGTGCCAGCAGCTTGGTCCAGTTCCCCGAGCAGTTCTTC.

Regarding this clone: Germline is not matched at one junction end, which may reflect a read error. V gene TRBV6-2 or TRBV6-3 combines with J gene TRBJ1-4; D unresolved. Germline V CDR1 and CDR2: MNHEY, SVGEGT. The length of the CDR3 is 14 residues. CDR3 bases: TGTGCCGGCAGTTACGCCGGGGAGAGTGAAAAACTGTTTTTT. Translation: CAGSYAGESEKLFF.